Below are 4 T cell receptor beta chains sequenced from a single sample in a study of cytomegalovirus exposure and HLA in healthy donors. Vbeta (60) and Jbeta (13) primers were used in the PCR. TCRdb keeps only in-frame clones here, not all; method: immunoSEQ multiplex PCR. The table shows some 200,000 clones, with 70% to 85% occurring only once. The source material was PBMCs. Receptors were obtained from a boy aged 2 to 10 in good health and CMV-seronegative.

V usage is TRBV2 and J usage is TRBJ2-7; tentative D call: TRBD2 (5 bases). Trimming took 6 bases from V and 2 from J, leaving 20 bases between them. CDR1 and CDR2 from the germline V gene are SNHLY and FYNNEI. The CDR3 spans 16 residues. The CDR3 sequence is CASRATFGSGTYEQYF. The CDR3 DNA reads as TGTGCCAGCAGGGCTACCTTTGGTTCGGGAACCTACGAGCAGTACTTC.

This clone was seen just once. This sequence joins TRBV19 and TRBJ1-5; D is possibly TRBD1 (6 bases). The germline gives CDR1 LNHDA, CDR2 SQIVND (reference sequence). This CDR3 spans 15 amino acids. The ends were cut back, 4 bases at V and 0 bases at J, with 10 bases in the middle. The DNA for the CDR3 is TGTGCCAGTAGTAGGACCAGGGGTAGCAATCAGCCCCAGCATTTT. Its translation: CASSRTRGSNQPQHF.

V usage is TRBV13 and J usage is TRBJ2-1, with TRBD1 as a possible D gene (6 bases). The CDR3 is made up of 14 amino acids. Germline loops: CDR1 PRHDT, CDR2 FYEKMQ (reference sequence). V was pared by 5 bases and J by 1 base, with 9 bases between. The CDR3 is CASSPGTSYNEQFF. CDR3 DNA: TGTGCCAGCAGCCCGGGGACATCCTACAATGAGCAGTTCTTC.

The chain couples TRBV30 to TRBJ2-3; 13 bases map to TRBD2. The junction had 9 bases not matched to a gene; V was cut back by 1 base and J by 2 bases. CDR1 GTSNPN and CDR2 SVGIG come from the germline V gene (reference sequence). The CDR3 loop spans 18 amino acids. CDR3 DNA: TGTGCCTGGAGTGCGGGACTAGCGGGGAACAGGTCCACAGATACGCAGTATTTT. Protein sequence: CAWSAGLAGNRSTDTQYF.